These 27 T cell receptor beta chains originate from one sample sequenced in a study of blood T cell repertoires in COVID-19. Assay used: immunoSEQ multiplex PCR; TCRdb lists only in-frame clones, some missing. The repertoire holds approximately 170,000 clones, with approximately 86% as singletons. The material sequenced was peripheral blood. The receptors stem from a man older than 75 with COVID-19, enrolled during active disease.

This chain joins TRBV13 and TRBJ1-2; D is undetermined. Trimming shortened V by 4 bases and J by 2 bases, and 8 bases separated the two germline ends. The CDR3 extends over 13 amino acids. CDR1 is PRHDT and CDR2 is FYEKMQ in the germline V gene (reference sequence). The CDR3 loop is CASSSRGNYGYTF. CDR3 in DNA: TGTGCCAGCAGCTCAAGAGGGAACTATGGCTACACCTTC.

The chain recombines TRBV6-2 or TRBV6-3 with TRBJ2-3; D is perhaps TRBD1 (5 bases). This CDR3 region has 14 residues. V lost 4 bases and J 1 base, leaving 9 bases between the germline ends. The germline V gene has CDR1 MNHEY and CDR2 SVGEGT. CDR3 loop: CASSSSGRTDTQYF. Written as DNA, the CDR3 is TGTGCCAGCAGTTCGTCAGGGCGCACAGATACGCAGTATTTT.

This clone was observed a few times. For the CDR3, the DNA is TGTGCCAGCAGTGAAATTTCGCTGGCGGGGCTCCACAATAATTCACCCCTCCACTTT. The encoded protein is CASSEISLAGLHNNSPLHF. The J gene is TRBJ1-6, the V gene TRBV2; D is perhaps TRBD1 (5 bases). The germline CDR1 and CDR2 sequences are SNHLY and FYNNEI. This CDR3 contains 19 residues. V lost 2 bases and J lost 5, with 22 bases in between.

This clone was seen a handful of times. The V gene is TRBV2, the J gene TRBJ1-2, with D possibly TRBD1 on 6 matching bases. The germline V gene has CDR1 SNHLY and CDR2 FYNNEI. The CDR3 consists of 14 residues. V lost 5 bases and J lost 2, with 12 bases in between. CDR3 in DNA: TGTGCCAGCAGTCGGGGGGCTGAAAACTATGGCTACACCTTC. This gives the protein CASSRGAENYGYTF.

CDR3 in amino acids: CARGNRVSHEQYF. The CDR3 nucleotides read TGTGCCAGAGGAAACAGGGTATCACACGAGCAGTACTTC. The rearrangement links TRBV19 to TRBJ2-7, with D possibly TRBD1 on 6 matching bases. The CDR3 contains 13 residues. Germline V gene sequence: CDR1 LNHDA, CDR2 SQIVND (reference sequence). With 9 bases removed from V and 5 bases from J, the gap between germline ends came to 17 bases.

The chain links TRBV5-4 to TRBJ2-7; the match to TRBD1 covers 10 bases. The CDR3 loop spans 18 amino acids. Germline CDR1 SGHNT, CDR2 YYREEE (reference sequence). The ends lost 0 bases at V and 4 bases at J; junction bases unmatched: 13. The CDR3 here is CASSLGPSGTGALYEQYF. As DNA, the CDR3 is TGTGCCAGCAGCTTGGGCCCCTCCGGGACAGGGGCGCTGTACGAGCAGTACTTC.

CDR3: CASSYGAGNQPQHF. Here the CDR3 DNA reads TGTGCCAGCAGTTACGGGGCAGGGAATCAGCCCCAGCATTTT. The chain joins TRBV6-6 to TRBJ1-5; D perhaps matches TRBD1 (5 bases). Looked up from germline, CDR1 is MNHNY and CDR2 is SVGAGI (reference sequence). The CDR3 consists of 14 residues. V shed 2 bases and J shed 4 bases, with 9 bases lying between them.

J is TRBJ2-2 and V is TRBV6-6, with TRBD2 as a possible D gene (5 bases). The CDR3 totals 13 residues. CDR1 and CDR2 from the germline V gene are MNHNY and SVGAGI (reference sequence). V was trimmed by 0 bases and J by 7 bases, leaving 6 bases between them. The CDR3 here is CASSYSRDGELFF. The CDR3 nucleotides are TGTGCCAGCAGTTACTCGAGGGACGGGGAGCTGTTTTTT.

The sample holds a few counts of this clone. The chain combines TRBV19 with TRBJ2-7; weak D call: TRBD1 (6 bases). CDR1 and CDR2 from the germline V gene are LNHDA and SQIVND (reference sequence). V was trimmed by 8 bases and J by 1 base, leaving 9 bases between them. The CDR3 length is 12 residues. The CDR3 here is CASSTGSYEQYF. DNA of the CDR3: TGTGCCAGTTCGACAGGTTCCTACGAGCAGTACTTC.

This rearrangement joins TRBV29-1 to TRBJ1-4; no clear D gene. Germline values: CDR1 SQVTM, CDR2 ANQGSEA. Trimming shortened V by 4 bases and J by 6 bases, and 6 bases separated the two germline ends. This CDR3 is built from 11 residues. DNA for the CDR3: TGCAGCGTTGGCTATGATGAAAAACTGTTTTTT. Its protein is CSVGYDEKLFF.

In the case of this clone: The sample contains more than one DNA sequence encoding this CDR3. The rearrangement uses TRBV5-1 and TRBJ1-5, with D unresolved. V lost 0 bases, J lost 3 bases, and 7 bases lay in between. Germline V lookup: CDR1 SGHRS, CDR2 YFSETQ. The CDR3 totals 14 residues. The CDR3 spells CASSLGPLNQPQHF. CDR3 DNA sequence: TGCGCCAGCAGCTTGGGGCCCCTCAATCAGCCCCAGCATTTT. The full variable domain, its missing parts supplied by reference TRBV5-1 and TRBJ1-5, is KAGVTQTPRYLIKTRGQQVTLSCSPISGHRSVSWYQQTPGQGLQFLFEYFSETQRNKGNFPGRFSGRQFSNSRSEMNVSTLELGDSALYLCASSLGPLNQPQHFGDGTRLSIL.

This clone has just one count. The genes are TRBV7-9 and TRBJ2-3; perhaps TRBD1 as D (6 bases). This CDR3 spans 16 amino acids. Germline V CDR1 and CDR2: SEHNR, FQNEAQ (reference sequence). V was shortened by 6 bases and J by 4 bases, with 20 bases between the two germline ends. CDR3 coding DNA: TGTGCCAGCAGGGTGCGAGGACAGAGCAATCCAGATACGCAGTATTTT. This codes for CASRVRGQSNPDTQYF.

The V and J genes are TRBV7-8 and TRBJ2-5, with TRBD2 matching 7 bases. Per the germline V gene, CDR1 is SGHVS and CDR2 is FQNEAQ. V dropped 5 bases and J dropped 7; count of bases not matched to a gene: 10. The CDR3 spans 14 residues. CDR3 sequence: CASSRGAGDGTQYF. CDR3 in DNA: TGTGCCAGCAGCCGAGGGGCGGGGGATGGGACCCAGTACTTC.

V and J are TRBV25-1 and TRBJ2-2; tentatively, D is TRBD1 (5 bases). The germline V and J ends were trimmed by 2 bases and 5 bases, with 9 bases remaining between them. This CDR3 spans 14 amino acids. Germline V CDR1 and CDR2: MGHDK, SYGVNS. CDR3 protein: CASSETRETGELFF. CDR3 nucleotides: TGTGCCAGCAGTGAAACCAGGGAAACCGGGGAGCTGTTTTTT.

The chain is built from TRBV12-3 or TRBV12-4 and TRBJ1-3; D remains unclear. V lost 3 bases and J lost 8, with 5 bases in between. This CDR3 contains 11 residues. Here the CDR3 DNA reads TGTGCCAGCAGTTTTTCGGACACCATATATTTT. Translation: CASSFSDTIYF.

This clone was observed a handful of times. The CDR3 bases are TGTGCCAGTCGCGGAGGGAAGCGGAACACTGAAGCTTTCTTT. Amino acids: CASRGGKRNTEAFF. This chain uses TRBV6-5 with TRBJ1-1; D gene unclear. Between the trimmed V and J ends, which lost 9 bases and 1 base, there was a span of 15 bases. Germline CDR1 reads MNHEY; CDR2 reads SVGAGI. This CDR3 spans 14 amino acids.

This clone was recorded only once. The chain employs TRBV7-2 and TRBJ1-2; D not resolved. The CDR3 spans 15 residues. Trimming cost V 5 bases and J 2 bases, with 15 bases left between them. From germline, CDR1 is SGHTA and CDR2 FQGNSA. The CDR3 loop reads CASSGGKVRNYGYTF. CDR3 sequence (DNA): TGTGCCAGCAGCGGAGGGAAGGTTAGGAACTATGGCTACACCTTC.

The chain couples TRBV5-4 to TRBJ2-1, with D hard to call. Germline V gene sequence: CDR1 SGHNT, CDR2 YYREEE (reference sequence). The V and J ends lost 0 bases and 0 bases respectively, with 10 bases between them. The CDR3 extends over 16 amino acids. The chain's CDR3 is CASSLGVQSSYNEQFF. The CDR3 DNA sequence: TGTGCCAGCAGCTTGGGGGTACAGAGCTCCTACAATGAGCAGTTCTTC.

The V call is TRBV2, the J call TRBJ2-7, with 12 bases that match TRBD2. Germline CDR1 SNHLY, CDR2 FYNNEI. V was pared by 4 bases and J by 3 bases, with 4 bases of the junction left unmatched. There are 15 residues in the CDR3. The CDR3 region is CASSAGLAGSYEQYF. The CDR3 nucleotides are TGTGCCAGCAGTGCCGGACTAGCGGGGAGCTACGAGCAGTACTTC.

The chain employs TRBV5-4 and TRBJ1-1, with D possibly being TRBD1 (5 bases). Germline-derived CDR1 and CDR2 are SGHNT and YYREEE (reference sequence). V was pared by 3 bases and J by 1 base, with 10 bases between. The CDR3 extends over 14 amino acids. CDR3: CASSSEGQNTEAFF. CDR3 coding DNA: TGTGCCAGCAGCTCGGAAGGACAGAACACTGAAGCTTTCTTT. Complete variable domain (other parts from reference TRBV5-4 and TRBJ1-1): ETGVTQSPTHLIKTRGQQVTLRCSSQSGHNTVSWYQQALGQGPQFIFQYYREEENGRGNFPPRFSGLQFPNYSSELNVNALELDDSALYLCASSSEGQNTEAFFGQGTRLTVV.

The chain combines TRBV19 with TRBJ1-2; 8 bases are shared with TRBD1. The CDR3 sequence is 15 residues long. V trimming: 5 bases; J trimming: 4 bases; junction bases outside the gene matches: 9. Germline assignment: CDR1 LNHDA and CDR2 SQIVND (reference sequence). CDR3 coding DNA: TGTGCCAGTAGTGTCGGACAGGGACATTTCTATGGCTACACCTTC. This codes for CASSVGQGHFYGYTF.

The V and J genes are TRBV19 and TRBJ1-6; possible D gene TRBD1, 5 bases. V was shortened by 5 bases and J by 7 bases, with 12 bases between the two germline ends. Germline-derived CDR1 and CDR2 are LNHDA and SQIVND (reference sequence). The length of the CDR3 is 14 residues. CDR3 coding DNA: TGTGCCAGTAGTGCGGGACGGGGAAATTCACCCCTCCACTTT. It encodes CASSAGRGNSPLHF.

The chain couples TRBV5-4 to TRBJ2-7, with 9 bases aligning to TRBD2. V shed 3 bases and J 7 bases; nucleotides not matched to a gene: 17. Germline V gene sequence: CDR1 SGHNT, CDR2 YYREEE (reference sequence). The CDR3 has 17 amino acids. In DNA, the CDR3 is TGTGCCAGCAGCTGGATGCCCCCGGGACAGCTAGCGGGAGAGCAGTACTTC. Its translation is CASSWMPPGQLAGEQYF.

The CDR3 sequence: CTSSCLPGLAFPNEQFF. The CDR3 DNA reads as TGCACCAGCAGCTGTCTACCGGGACTAGCGTTCCCCAATGAGCAGTTCTTC. This sequence joins TRBV1 and TRBJ2-1; the tabulated D call, TRBD2, remains unverified against the DNA. TRBV1 is designated a pseudogene. The CDR3 has 17 amino acids.

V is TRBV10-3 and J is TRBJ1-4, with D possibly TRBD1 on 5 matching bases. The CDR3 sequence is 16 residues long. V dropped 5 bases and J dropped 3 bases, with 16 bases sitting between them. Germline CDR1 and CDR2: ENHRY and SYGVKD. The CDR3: CAISPSPAGPNEKLFF. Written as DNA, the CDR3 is TGTGCCATCAGTCCGAGTCCGGCAGGGCCTAATGAAAAACTGTTTTTT.

The CDR3 loop reads CASSLTRNSPLHF. CDR3 DNA sequence: TGTGCCAGCAGCTTAACGCGCAATTCACCCCTCCACTTT. The chain has TRBV7-3 and TRBJ1-6; the D is unclear. Trimming removed 0 bases at V and 7 bases at J, with 4 bases between. The V gene's germline CDR1 is SGHTA and CDR2 FQGTGA. This CDR3 is 13 amino acids long.

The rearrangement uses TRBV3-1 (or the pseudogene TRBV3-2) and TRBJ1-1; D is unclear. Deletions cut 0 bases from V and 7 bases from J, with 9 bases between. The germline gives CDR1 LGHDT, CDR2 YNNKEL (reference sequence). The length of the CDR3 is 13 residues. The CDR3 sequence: CASSQDLSGEAFF. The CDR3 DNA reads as TGTGCCAGCAGCCAAGACCTAAGCGGTGAAGCTTTCTTT.